This TCR beta chain was observed in a study of regulatory T cells in long-lasting Graves disease. Germline CDR1 and CDR2: MNHEY and SVGEGT. This CDR3 has 13 amino acids. V was pared by 7 bases and J by 3 bases, with 13 bases between. Time point indicated: persistent/refractory GD, antithyroid drugs over 5 years with positive TRAb. Scientists built the TCR library using RNA that was extracted from PBMCs. From an endocrinology department in Xi'an, China, came the patients. Building of the TCR beta libraries involved iRepertoire HTBI primers and Arm-PCR of CDR3 regions. Authors' data handling: Sequenced samples collectively carried under 75 TRBV and 11 to 15 TRBJ segments. TCRdb ran MiXCR on the multiplex PCR reads and lists one entry per CDR3 protein. These V and J calls rely on TCRdb rather than the paper's analysis. The sample contains around 450,000 distinct CDR3 sequences, about 22% of which appear only once.

The sample in question was peripheral blood mononuclear cells (PBMCs), obtained when the disease was refractory, from a patient treated with antithyroid drugs. The chain uses TRBV6-2 or TRBV6-3 and TRBJ2-7; no clear D gene. The sequence derives from a female donor with Graves disease. The CDR3 DNA follows: TGTGCCAGCATGATCACAGCAGACTACGAGCAGTACTTC. Amino acid sequence: CASMITADYEQYF.